The T cell receptor beta chain under discussion was sequenced for a study of somatic mutations in cytotoxic T cells in rheumatoid arthritis. Study background: T-cell populations stained with V beta antibodies were in some cases flow-sorted at nearly 100% purity, including V beta1+ cells that were sequenced for TCRB.

Some clones are missing from TCRdb's copy, which holds only in-frame ones; the method was immunoSEQ multiplex PCR. The sample has about 15,000 clones, more than 65% seen once. Germline V gives CDR1 LNHDA, CDR2 SQIVND (reference sequence). V lost 1 base, J lost 6 bases, and 0 bases stayed unmatched. This CDR3 has 14 residues. The chain couples TRBV19 to TRBJ2-2; 9 bases map to TRBD1. This receptor was taken from an adult with rheumatoid arthritis. Sequenced: CD8+ T cells sorted from blood. The CDR3 region is CASSIGQGAGELFF. CDR3 DNA: TGTGCCAGTAGTATAGGACAGGGGGCCGGGGAGCTGTTTTTT.